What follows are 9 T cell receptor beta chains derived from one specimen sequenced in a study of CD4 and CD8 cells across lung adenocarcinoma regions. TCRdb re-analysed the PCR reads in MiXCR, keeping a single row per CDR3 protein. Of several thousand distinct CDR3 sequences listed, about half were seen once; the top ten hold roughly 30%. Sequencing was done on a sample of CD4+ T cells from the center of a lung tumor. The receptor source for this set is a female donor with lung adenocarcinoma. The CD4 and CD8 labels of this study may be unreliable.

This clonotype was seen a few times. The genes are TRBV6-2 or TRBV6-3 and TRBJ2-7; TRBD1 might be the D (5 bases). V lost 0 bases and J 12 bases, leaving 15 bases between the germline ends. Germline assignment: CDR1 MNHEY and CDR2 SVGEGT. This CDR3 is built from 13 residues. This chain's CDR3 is CASSYSGQGRSYV. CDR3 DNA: TGTGCCAGCAGTTACTCTGGCCAGGGAAGGTCGTACGTC.

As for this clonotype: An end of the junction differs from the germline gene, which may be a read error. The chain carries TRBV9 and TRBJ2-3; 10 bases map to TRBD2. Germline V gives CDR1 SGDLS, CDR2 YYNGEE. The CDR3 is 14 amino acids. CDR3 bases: TGTGCCGGCAGCGGAGCGGGAGGGCCAGAGACGCAGTATTTT. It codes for CAGSGAGGPETQYF. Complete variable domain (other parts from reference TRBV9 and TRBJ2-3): DSGVTQTPKHLITATGQRVTLRCSPRSGDLSVYWYQQSLDQGLQFLIQYYNGEERAKGNILERFSAQQFPDLHSELNLSSLELGDSALYFCAGSGAGGPETQYFGPGTRLTVL.

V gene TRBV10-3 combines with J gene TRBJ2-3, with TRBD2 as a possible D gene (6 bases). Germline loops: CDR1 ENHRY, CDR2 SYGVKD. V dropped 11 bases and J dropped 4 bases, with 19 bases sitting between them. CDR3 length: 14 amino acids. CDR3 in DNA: TGTGCCTCCCGGAGGGCCGTGAGCTCAGATACGCAGTATTTT. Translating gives CASRRAVSSDTQYF.

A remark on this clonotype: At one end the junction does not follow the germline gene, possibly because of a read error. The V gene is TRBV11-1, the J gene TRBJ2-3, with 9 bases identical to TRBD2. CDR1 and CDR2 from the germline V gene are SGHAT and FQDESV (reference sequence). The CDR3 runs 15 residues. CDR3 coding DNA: TGTGCCAGGGGCGCGGGGGGGTGTGACAAAGAGACGCAGTACTTT. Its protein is CARGAGGCDKETQYF.

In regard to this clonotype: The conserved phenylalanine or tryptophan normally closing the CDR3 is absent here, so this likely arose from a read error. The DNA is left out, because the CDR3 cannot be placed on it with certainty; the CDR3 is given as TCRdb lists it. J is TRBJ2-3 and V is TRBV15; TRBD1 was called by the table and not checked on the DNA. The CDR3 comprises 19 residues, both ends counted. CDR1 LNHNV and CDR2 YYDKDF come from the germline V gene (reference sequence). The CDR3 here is CATTPGIFVFLVGTGFHHV.

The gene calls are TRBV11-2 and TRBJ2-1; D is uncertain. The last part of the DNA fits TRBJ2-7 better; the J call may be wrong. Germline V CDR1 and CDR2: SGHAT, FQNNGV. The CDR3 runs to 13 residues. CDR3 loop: CASSLASGTEQYF. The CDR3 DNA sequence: TGTGCCAGCAGCTTAGCGTCCGGTACCGAGCAGTACTTC.

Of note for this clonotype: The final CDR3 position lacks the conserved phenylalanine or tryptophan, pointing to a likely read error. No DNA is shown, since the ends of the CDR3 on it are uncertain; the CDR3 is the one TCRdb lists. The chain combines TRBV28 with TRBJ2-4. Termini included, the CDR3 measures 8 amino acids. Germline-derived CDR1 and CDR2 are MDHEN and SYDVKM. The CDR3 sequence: CASSLGES.

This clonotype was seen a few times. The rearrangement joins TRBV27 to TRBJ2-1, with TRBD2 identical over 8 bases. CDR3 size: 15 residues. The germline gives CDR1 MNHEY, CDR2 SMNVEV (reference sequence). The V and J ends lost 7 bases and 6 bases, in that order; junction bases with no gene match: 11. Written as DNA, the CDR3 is TGTGCCAGCAATTGGGAGCGGGGGCGGGGCAATGAGCAGTTCTTC. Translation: CASNWERGRGNEQFF.

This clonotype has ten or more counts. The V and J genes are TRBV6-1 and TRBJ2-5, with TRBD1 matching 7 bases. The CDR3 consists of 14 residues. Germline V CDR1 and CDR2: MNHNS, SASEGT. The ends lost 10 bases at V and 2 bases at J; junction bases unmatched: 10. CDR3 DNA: TGTGCCACAATACGGGACAGCAAACAAGAGACCCAGTACTTC. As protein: CATIRDSKQETQYF.